The 2 T cell receptor beta chains below come from one sample, sequenced in a study of spatial heterogeneity in lung cancer. Regarding time point: sample taken at primary tumor resection. Sequencing of whole RNA from tumor, nontumor lung or frozen PBMC involved no sorting. In TCRdb, the 5' RACE reads were re-called with MiXCR into one record per CDR3 protein. The sample shows about 12,000 distinct CDR3 sequences, around 15% of them seen only once. The material was PBMCs, obtained at surgery. The source of these receptors is a male donor with early-stage non-small cell lung cancer.

This clonotype was seen a handful of times. The rearrangement uses TRBV2 and TRBJ1-3; weak D call: TRBD1 (5 bases). V was clipped by 3 bases and J by 4 bases, with 10 bases between them. The CDR3 has 14 residues. Looked up from germline, CDR1 is SNHLY and CDR2 is FYNNEI. The CDR3 spells CASSEPRAGNTIYF. The CDR3 DNA reads as TGTGCCAGCAGTGAGCCCAGGGCCGGAAACACCATATATTTT.

Note on this clonotype: One end of the junction fails to match germline, which may point to a read error. The rearrangement uses TRBV7-2 and TRBJ1-5; a weak D match, TRBD1 (6 bases). The CDR3 covers 14 residues. CDR1 and CDR2 (germline): SGHTA, FQGNSA. The CDR3 here is CATSFSTGNQPQHF. CDR3 sequence (DNA): TGTGCCACCAGCTTTTCTACAGGGAATCAGCCCCAGCATTTT.